This TCR beta chain derives from a study of tumor and adjacent non-tumor tissue in lung cancer. Study overall: Samples averaged about 4.2 million productive TCRbeta reads each. Study observations and caveats: Tumor repertoires had a smaller top 100 clone share than normal lung. Patients with more diverse tumor TCRs had worse survival.

On this clonotype: Its antigen is not known. The CDR3 carries no conserved terminal phenylalanine or tryptophan, so it likely arises from a read error.

Three rounds of nested PCR, following a modified ARM-PCR protocol, produced the TCRbeta library. In TCRdb, the multiplex PCR reads were re-called with MiXCR into one record per CDR3 protein. The sample contains about 60,000 distinct CDR3 sequences, over 60% of which appear only once. No cell sorting was done before RNA was extracted from the tissue. More than 3 cm separated this lung sample from the edge of the tumor. This sequence originates from a man in his 70s with non-small cell lung cancer. Material: distant non-tumor lung tissue.

The CDR3 here is CVSSLQGNSYNEQFL. The CDR3 DNA sequence: TGTGTCAGCAGCTTACAGGGAAACTCCTACAATGAGCAGTTCCTC. V usage is TRBV5-5 and J usage is TRBJ2-1; possibly TRBD1 for D (6 bases). Germline assignment: CDR1 SGHKS and CDR2 YYEKEE (reference sequence). This CDR3 is 15 amino acids long.